Following are 24 T cell receptor beta chains from one sample sequenced in a study of control samples from healthy donors and cancer patients. Assay used: immunoSEQ multiplex PCR; TCRdb lists only in-frame clones, some missing. The table records about 170,000 clones, around 93% of them present only once. Sequencing was carried out using blood. The receptor source for this set is a woman between 55 and 75 years old in good health.

This clone was recorded only once. The chain has TRBV19 and TRBJ2-2; D tentatively reads TRBD1 or TRBD2 (7 bases each). Trimming removed 5 bases from V and 2 bases from J, with 18 bases in between. Germline V gives CDR1 LNHDA, CDR2 SQIVND (reference sequence). The CDR3 covers 17 residues. This chain's CDR3 is CASSALQGTTNTGELFF. CDR3 in DNA: TGTGCCAGTAGTGCTTTACAGGGGACTACTAACACCGGGGAGCTGTTTTTT.

The chain has TRBV7-2 and TRBJ2-1; D unresolved. Germline assignment: CDR1 SGHTA and CDR2 FQGNSA. V lost 2 bases and J lost 10, with 12 bases in between. This CDR3 spans 13 amino acids. CDR3 sequence (DNA): TGTGCCAGCAGCTTAACGCGAGAAGCGGAGCAGTTCTTC. This sequence encodes CASSLTREAEQFF.

The DNA of the CDR3 is TGTGCCAGCAGCTTAGGGTACCAGAACACAGATACGCAGTATTTT. Its translation is CASSLGYQNTDTQYF. The genes are TRBV7-9 and TRBJ2-3; D uncertain. V lost 1 base, J lost 2 bases, and 10 bases lay in between. This CDR3 is 15 amino acids long. The germline gives CDR1 SEHNR, CDR2 FQNEAQ (reference sequence).

This clone was found once. The rearrangement joins TRBV18 to TRBJ1-1; perhaps TRBD1 as D (6 bases). The length of the CDR3 is 14 residues. V shed 2 bases and J shed 6 bases, with 13 bases lying between them. Germline CDR1 KGHSH, CDR2 LQKENI. Written as DNA, the CDR3 is TGTGCCAGCTCACCAGATCTTAGGGGGGCTGAAGCTTTCTTT. Translation: CASSPDLRGAEAFF.

The genes are TRBV4-3 and TRBJ2-7, with D tentatively TRBD1 or TRBD2 (6 bases each). The length of the CDR3 is 16 residues. Germline-derived CDR1 and CDR2 are LGHNA and YSLEER. V was shortened by 0 bases and J by 0 bases, with 12 bases between the two germline ends. The CDR3 sequence is CASSQDEGGSSYEQYF. The CDR3 DNA reads as TGCGCCAGCAGCCAAGACGAGGGGGGTAGCTCCTACGAGCAGTACTTC.

The CDR3 spells CASSQDQAAGNTIYF. In DNA form, the CDR3 reads TGCGCCAGCAGCCAAGATCAGGCCGCCGGAAACACCATATATTTT. This chain links TRBV4-3 with TRBJ1-3; D gene uncertain. The CDR3 covers 15 residues. With 0 bases removed from V and 4 bases from J, the gap between germline ends came to 10 bases. Germline V gene sequence: CDR1 LGHNA, CDR2 YSLEER.

This chain uses TRBV10-3 with TRBJ1-5; D is unresolved. CDR1 ENHRY and CDR2 SYGVKD come from the germline V gene. The length of the CDR3 is 14 residues. V was trimmed by 10 bases and J by 0 bases, leaving 13 bases between them. As DNA, the CDR3 is TGTGCCACATACGGGCCCGGTAGCAATCAGCCCCAGCATTTT. Amino acids: CATYGPGSNQPQHF.

The V and J genes are TRBV6-6 and TRBJ2-7; the D gene is possibly TRBD1 (5 bases). Trimming left V 8 bases short and J 0 bases short, with 14 bases between. Germline loops: CDR1 MNHNY, CDR2 SVGAGI (reference sequence). CDR3 length equals 14 residues. The CDR3, as DNA: TGTGCCAGCCAGGGTCAGGTATCCTCCTACGAGCAGTACTTC. Translated, it gives CASQGQVSSYEQYF.

The gene calls are TRBV6-5 and TRBJ2-5; perhaps D is TRBD1 or TRBD2 (6 bases each). This CDR3 comprises 15 residues. V lost 4 bases to trimming and J lost 4 bases, with 16 bases between them. CDR1 and CDR2 (germline): MNHEY, SVGAGI. The CDR3 region has the DNA TGTGCCAGCAGTTTAAGTGTAGGAGGGGGAGAGACCCAGTACTTC. Translation: CASSLSVGGGETQYF.

A single count supports this clone. The chain uses TRBV18 and TRBJ1-4, with unresolved D. The germline CDR1 and CDR2 sequences are KGHSH and LQKENI. The CDR3 runs to 16 residues. Trimming left V 1 base short and J 2 bases short, with 11 bases between. This CDR3 is CASSPLQVGTNEKLFF. CDR3 nucleotides: TGTGCCAGCTCACCACTCCAGGTCGGGACTAATGAAAAACTGTTTTTT.

The chain couples TRBV19 to TRBJ2-1, with TRBD2 matching 13 bases. Germline CDR1 LNHDA, CDR2 SQIVND (reference sequence). The CDR3 sequence is 16 residues long. J was trimmed by 2 bases and V by 4 bases; bases with no gene match: 2. The CDR3 nucleotides read TGTGCCAGTAGTAAGACTAGCGGGGGGCCCTACAATGAGCAGTTCTTC. The encoded protein is CASSKTSGGPYNEQFF.

The V and J genes are TRBV7-8 and TRBJ1-1; the D is unclear. The germline V gene has CDR1 SGHVS and CDR2 FQNEAQ. Trimming removed 5 bases from V and 6 bases from J, with 13 bases in between. The CDR3 has 13 amino acids. The CDR3 sequence: CASSQTMDAEAFF. CDR3 bases: TGTGCCAGCAGCCAAACGATGGACGCTGAAGCTTTCTTT.

The rearrangement links TRBV9 to TRBJ1-3; 7 nucleotides line up with TRBD1. After removal of 3 bases from V and 11 bases from J, the junction contained 8 bases not matched to a gene. The CDR3 length is 13 residues. The germline V gene has CDR1 SGDLS and CDR2 YYNGEE. Here the CDR3 reads CASSAKQGSPIYF. As DNA, the CDR3 is TGTGCCAGCAGCGCGAAACAGGGGAGCCCCATATATTTT.

The chain is built from TRBV25-1 and TRBJ2-3; 9 bases align to TRBD2. The germline CDR1 and CDR2 sequences are MGHDK and SYGVNS. The V gene end was trimmed by 2 bases and the J gene end by 7 bases; junction bases not matched to a gene: 1. CDR3 length: 13 residues. For the CDR3, the DNA is TGTGCCAGCAGTGAAGCGGGGGGGAATACGCAGTATTTT. Amino acids: CASSEAGGNTQYF.

This chain uses TRBV27 with TRBJ2-1, with 8 bases identical to TRBD1. The V segment lost 4 bases and the J segment 10 bases; nucleotides outside the gene matches: 6. CDR3 length equals 13 residues. CDR1 and CDR2 from the germline V gene are MNHEY and SMNVEV (reference sequence). CDR3 nucleotide sequence: TGTGCCAGCAGTTATCAGGGGGCACGGGAGCAGTTCTTC. Translated, it gives CASSYQGAREQFF.

The V gene is TRBV7-9, the J gene TRBJ1-5, with D tentatively TRBD1 (6 bases). The germline gives CDR1 SEHNR, CDR2 FQNEAQ (reference sequence). The CDR3 has 15 amino acids. V lost 4 bases, J lost 7 bases, and 17 bases lay in between. The CDR3, as DNA: TGTGCCAGCAGCTGGACCTTGGGGGCGCAGCAGCCCCAGCATTTT. Its translation is CASSWTLGAQQPQHF. Using reference TRBV7-9 and TRBJ1-5 for the parts outside the CDR3, the full variable domain is DTGVSQNPRHKITKRGQNVTFRCDPISEHNRLYWYRQTLGQGPEFLTYFQNEAQLEKSRLLSDRFSAERPKGSFSTLEIQRTEQGDSAMYLCASSWTLGAQQPQHFGDGTRLSIL.

The rearrangement uses TRBV11-2 and TRBJ1-1; 8 nucleotides align to TRBD1. This CDR3 has 16 amino acids. Germline CDR1 reads SGHAT; CDR2 reads FQNNGV. V was clipped by 2 bases and J by 4 bases; unmatched bases: 9. The CDR3: CASSLRQGAGSTEAFF. The CDR3 DNA reads as TGTGCCAGCAGCTTACGGCAGGGGGCGGGTAGCACTGAAGCTTTCTTT.

V is TRBV11-3 and J is TRBJ2-5; TRBD2 matches 7 bases. Germline CDR1 SGHNT, CDR2 YENEEA. With V trimmed by 4 bases and J by 7 bases, 6 bases remained unmatched. The CDR3 has 13 amino acids. CDR3 DNA: TGTGCCAGCAGCTCCCGACTAGCTGGGACCCAGTACTTC. Its translation is CASSSRLAGTQYF.

V and J are TRBV5-4 and TRBJ2-7; 9 nucleotides line up with TRBD1. From germline, CDR1 is SGHNT and CDR2 YYREEE (reference sequence). CDR3 length: 14 residues. Losses at the gene ends were 5 bases for V and 6 bases for J; bases not matched to a gene: 9. CDR3 residues: CASRVGQGRFEQYF. CDR3 bases: TGTGCCAGCAGGGTGGGACAGGGCCGTTTCGAGCAGTACTTC.

The chain is built from TRBV9 and TRBJ1-3; 7 bases fit TRBD1. This CDR3 has 15 residues. V was clipped by 3 bases and J by 0 bases; unmatched bases: 3. Germline V gene data show CDR1 as SGDLS and CDR2 as YYNGEE. CDR3 region: CASSARTGSGNTIYF. CDR3 sequence (DNA): TGTGCCAGCAGCGCGAGGACAGGCTCTGGAAACACCATATATTTT.

A few counts support this clone. The genes are TRBV30 and TRBJ1-1; D is ambiguous. The CDR3 covers 13 residues. The germline gives CDR1 GTSNPN, CDR2 SVGIG (reference sequence). V lost 5 bases and J 6 bases, leaving 16 bases between the germline ends. CDR3 nucleotide sequence: TGTGCCTGGGGTCTTCGGTGGAATCCTGAAGCTTTCTTT. Protein product: CAWGLRWNPEAFF.

The CDR3 protein is CASRRHVYRGFNTEAFF. The CDR3 bases are TGCGCCAGCAGACGTCATGTCTACAGGGGATTTAACACTGAAGCTTTCTTT. The J gene is TRBJ1-1, the V gene TRBV10-1, with 7 bases aligning to TRBD1. V was pared by 6 bases and J by 2 bases, with 15 bases of the junction left unmatched. Germline V gene sequence: CDR1 WNHNN, CDR2 SYGVQD (reference sequence). This CDR3 spans 17 amino acids.

The V gene is TRBV13, the J gene TRBJ2-7, with D hard to call. The CDR3 sequence is 15 residues long. V was cut by 2 bases and J by 2 bases, with 13 bases left in between. Germline loops: CDR1 PRHDT, CDR2 FYEKMQ (reference sequence). CDR3: CASSLNLGETYEQYF. Written as DNA, the CDR3 is TGTGCCAGCAGCTTAAATTTAGGCGAGACCTACGAGCAGTACTTC. Full variable domain (remainder filled in from reference TRBV13 and TRBJ2-7): AAGVIQSPRHLIKEKRETATLKCYPIPRHDTVYWYQQGPGQDPQFLISFYEKMQSDKGSIPDRFSAQQFSDYHSELNMSSLELGDSALYFCASSLNLGETYEQYFGPGTRLTVT.

The chain uses TRBV7-6 and TRBJ2-2; D call uncertain. Trimming cost V 3 bases and J 1 base, with 12 bases left between them. The CDR3 contains 16 residues. The V gene's germline CDR1 is SGHVS and CDR2 FNYEAQ. CDR3 protein: CASSFSPLGNTGELFF. The CDR3 DNA sequence: TGTGCCAGCAGCTTTAGCCCGTTGGGGAACACCGGGGAGCTGTTTTTT.